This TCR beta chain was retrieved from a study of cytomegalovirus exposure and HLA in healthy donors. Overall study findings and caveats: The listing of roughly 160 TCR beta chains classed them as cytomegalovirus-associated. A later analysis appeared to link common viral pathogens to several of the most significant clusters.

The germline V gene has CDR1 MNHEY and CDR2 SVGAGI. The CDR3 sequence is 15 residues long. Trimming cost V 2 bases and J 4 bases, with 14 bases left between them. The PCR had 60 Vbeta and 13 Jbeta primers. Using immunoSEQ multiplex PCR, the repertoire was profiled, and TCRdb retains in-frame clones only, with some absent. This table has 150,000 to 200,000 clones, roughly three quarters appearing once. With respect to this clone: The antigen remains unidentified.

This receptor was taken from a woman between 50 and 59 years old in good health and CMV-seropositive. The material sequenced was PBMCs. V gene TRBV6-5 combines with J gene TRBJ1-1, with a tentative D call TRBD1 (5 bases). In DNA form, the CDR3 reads TGTGCCAGCAGTTACAGGGGTGGGGGGGGCACTGAAGCTTTCTTT. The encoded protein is CASSYRGGGGTEAFF.